These 24 T cell receptor beta chains were all obtained from the same sample, sequenced in a study of blood T cell repertoires in COVID-19. The protocol was immunoSEQ multiplex PCR, while the TCRdb copy is restricted to in-frame clones and leaves out a portion. The sample has fewer than 650,000 clones, about 89% seen once. The sample was peripheral blood. The receptor set was obtained from a woman between 45 and 60 years old with COVID-19, enrolled during active disease.

A word on this clone: At one of its ends the junction is not consistent with the germline gene, which may arise from a read error. The chain uses TRBV5-8 and TRBJ1-5, with 7 nucleotides matching TRBD1. From germline, CDR1 is SGHTS and CDR2 YDEGEE. The CDR3 is 17 amino acids. CDR3 sequence (DNA): TGCCATATAATTTTGGGAAGGGACAGAGATAGCAATCAGCCCCAGCATTTT. Its protein is CHIILGRDRDSNQPQHF. Together with reference TRBV5-8 and TRBJ1-5, the CDR3 gives the full variable domain: EAGVTQSPTHLIKTRGQQATLRCSPISGHTSVYWYQQALGLGLQFLLWYDEGEERNRGNFPPRFSGRQFPNYSSELNVNALELEDSALYLCHIILGRDRDSNQPQHFGDGTRLSIL.

The CDR3, as DNA: TGTGCCAGTAGTAACCCGGGACAGGGCTACACCTTC. Protein sequence: CASSNPGQGYTF. The J gene is TRBJ1-2, the V gene TRBV19; 7 bases fit TRBD1. The CDR3 covers 12 residues. Germline loops: CDR1 LNHDA, CDR2 SQIVND (reference sequence). The trim removed 4 bases at V and 8 bases at J, leaving 4 bases unmatched. Filled out from reference TRBV19 and TRBJ1-2, the complete variable domain reads DGGITQSPKYLFRKEGQNVTLSCEQNLNHDAMYWYRQDPGQGLRLIYYSQIVNDFQKGDIAEGYSVSREKKESFPLTVTSAQKNPTAFYLCASSNPGQGYTFGSGTRLTVV.

This chain uses TRBV6-4 with TRBJ2-2; D call uncertain. CDR1 is MRHNA and CDR2 is SNTAGT in the germline V gene. V was clipped by 3 bases and J by 5 bases, with 7 bases between them. CDR3 length: 13 residues. As DNA, the CDR3 is TGTGCCAGCAGTGATCTAGAAACCGGGGAGCTGTTTTTT. Translated, it gives CASSDLETGELFF.

The CDR3 sequence: CASSFRDRVLNEQFF. Written as DNA, the CDR3 is TGCGCCAGCAGCTTCCGAGACAGGGTTTTAAATGAGCAGTTCTTC. This sequence joins TRBV5-1 and TRBJ2-1; 7 bases align to TRBD1. The ends lost 2 bases at V and 7 bases at J; junction bases unmatched: 9. CDR3 size: 15 residues. In germline, CDR1 is SGHRS, CDR2 YFSETQ.

This clone was recorded only once. The V call is TRBV10-3, the J call TRBJ2-7, with TRBD1 matching over 12 bases. Germline CDR1 and CDR2: ENHRY and SYGVKD. V shed 5 bases and J 5 bases; nucleotides not matched to a gene: 7. CDR3 length: 15 amino acids. The CDR3 is CAISSGTGGLDEQYF. CDR3 coding DNA: TGTGCCATCAGTTCCGGGACAGGGGGCCTCGACGAGCAGTACTTC.

The chain combines TRBV4-2 with TRBJ1-1; no definite D call. The germline V and J ends were trimmed by 0 bases and 2 bases, with 10 bases remaining between them. The CDR3 covers 15 residues. In germline, CDR1 is LGHNA, CDR2 YNFKEQ. CDR3 sequence reads: CASSQEPGENTEAFF. As DNA, the CDR3 is TGTGCCAGCAGCCAAGAGCCGGGAGAAAACACTGAAGCTTTCTTT.

The chain uses TRBV19 and TRBJ1-2; 11 nucleotides line up with TRBD1. The CDR3 runs 14 residues. J was trimmed by 7 bases and V by 5 bases; bases with no gene match: 6. Germline V gene lookup returns CDR1 LNHDA and CDR2 SQIVND (reference sequence). The CDR3 region has the DNA TGTGCCAGTAGTCCGGGGACAGGGGGGCCTGGCTACACCTTC. Translation: CASSPGTGGPGYTF.

V is TRBV28 and J is TRBJ1-1; tentatively, D is TRBD1 (6 bases). The CDR3 is made up of 14 amino acids. Trimming stripped 5 bases from V and 3 bases from J, with 13 bases between. CDR1 and CDR2 from the germline V gene are MDHEN and SYDVKM. CDR3 loop: CASSPQHRDTEAFF. The CDR3 DNA follows: TGTGCCAGCAGTCCCCAACACAGGGACACTGAAGCTTTCTTT.

In its sample, this clone was seen once. This chain uses TRBV23-1 with TRBJ1-1; no reliable D call. TRBV23-1 is an ORF; its function is uncertain. This CDR3 has 14 residues. V lost 7 bases and J lost 0, with 12 bases in between. The CDR3 DNA is TGCGCCAGCAATAGTAACTTGATGAACACTGAAGCTTTCTTT. Amino acids: CASNSNLMNTEAFF.

The V gene is TRBV29-1, the J gene TRBJ2-5; 7 bases agree with TRBD2. The CDR3 extends over 12 amino acids. With 2 bases clipped from V and 7 bases from J, the junction kept 4 bases outside the gene matches. In germline, CDR1 is SQVTM, CDR2 ANQGSEA. Written as DNA, the CDR3 is TGCAGCGTTGAACCAGGCGGGAGGACCCAGTACTTC. Protein product: CSVEPGGRTQYF. The complete variable domain, with remaining parts taken from reference TRBV29-1 and TRBJ2-5, reads SAVISQKPSRDICQRGTSLTIQCQVDSQVTMMFWYRQQPGQSLTLIATANQGSEATYESGFVIDKFPISRPNLTFSTLTVSNMSPEDSSIYLCSVEPGGRTQYFGPGTRLLVL.

This rearrangement joins TRBV30 to TRBJ1-5; 9 bases line up with TRBD1. There are 12 residues in the CDR3. V shed 7 bases and J 4 bases; nucleotides not matched to a gene: 2. Germline V gene data show CDR1 as GTSNPN and CDR2 as SVGIG (reference sequence). The CDR3 DNA sequence: TGTGCCTCGGGACAGGGAAATCAGCCCCAGCATTTT. Its translation is CASGQGNQPQHF.

This clone came up once. This chain connects TRBV30 to TRBJ2-7; 7 bases agree with TRBD1. The germline V gene has CDR1 GTSNPN and CDR2 SVGIG (reference sequence). Trimming removed 2 bases from V and 12 bases from J; junction bases left unmatched: 10. The CDR3 sequence is 12 residues long. CDR3 loop: CAWSTIPQGRYF. The CDR3, as DNA: TGTGCCTGGAGTACTATCCCACAGGGGAGGTACTTC. Drawing the rest from reference TRBV30 and TRBJ2-7, the complete variable domain is SQTIHQWPATLVQPVGSPLSLECTVEGTSNPNLYWYRQAAGRGLQLLFYSVGIGQISSEVPQNLSASRPQDRQFILSSKKLLLSDSGFYLCAWSTIPQGRYFGPGTRLTVT.

V is TRBV3-1 (or the pseudogene TRBV3-2) and J is TRBJ2-7, with TRBD1 matching over 8 bases. The V segment lost 4 bases and the J segment 2 bases; nucleotides outside the gene matches: 4. The germline gives CDR1 LGHDT, CDR2 YNNKEL (reference sequence). The CDR3 loop spans 14 amino acids. CDR3 in amino acids: CASSPGTGPYEQYF. In DNA form, the CDR3 reads TGTGCCAGCAGCCCCGGGACAGGACCCTACGAGCAGTACTTC.

V gene TRBV30 combines with J gene TRBJ1-1; no reliable D call. The CDR3 is 13 residues long. The germline V gene encodes CDR1 GTSNPN and CDR2 SVGIG (reference sequence). V lost 2 bases and J lost 0, with 7 bases in between. The CDR3 region is CAWSHGLNTEAFF. For the CDR3, the DNA is TGTGCCTGGAGTCATGGGCTGAACACTGAAGCTTTCTTT.

A remark on this clone: A read error may account for a junction end that differs from germline. The chain couples TRBV5-1 to TRBJ1-3, with D possibly TRBD1 on 5 matching bases. The germline V gene has CDR1 SGHRS and CDR2 YFSETQ. The CDR3 length is 15 residues. This chain's CDR3 is CASSLILRGREGGDF. The CDR3 nucleotides are TGCGCCAGCAGCTTGATTTTACGGGGGAGGGAGGGTGGCGATTTT.

The chain employs TRBV7-9 and TRBJ2-3; TRBD2 is a possible D gene (7 bases). V shed 5 bases and J shed 6 bases, with 21 bases lying between them. CDR1 SEHNR and CDR2 FQNEAQ come from the germline V gene (reference sequence). The CDR3 spans 16 residues. CDR3 in amino acids: CASSLPRGGWEDTQYF. The CDR3 bases are TGTGCCAGCAGCCTCCCACGCGGGGGCTGGGAGGATACGCAGTATTTT.

With respect to this clone: Different DNA sequences within this sample yield the same CDR3. This chain joins TRBV11-2 and TRBJ2-5; 11 bases are shared with TRBD2. Losses at the gene ends were 4 bases for V and 3 bases for J; bases not matched to a gene: 4. Germline CDR1 and CDR2: SGHAT and FQNNGV. This CDR3 has 15 residues. Here the CDR3 DNA reads TGTGCCAGCAGCTGGGGGACTAGCGGAAAAGAGACCCAGTACTTC. Its translation is CASSWGTSGKETQYF.

This chain uses TRBV11-3 with TRBJ1-2; D is unresolved. There are 15 residues in the CDR3. Looked up from germline, CDR1 is SGHNT and CDR2 is YENEEA. The CDR3 nucleotides read TGTTCTTACCTTTTTGGAGGACGACTTAACTATGGCTACACCTTC. Translation: CSYLFGGRLNYGYTF.

The chain combines TRBV19 with TRBJ2-1, with 7 nucleotides matching TRBD2. The CDR3 covers 14 residues. Germline-derived CDR1 and CDR2 are LNHDA and SQIVND (reference sequence). The junction had 7 bases not matched to a gene; V was cut back by 7 bases and J by 4 bases. In DNA form, the CDR3 reads TGTGCCAGTAAGCGGGACTTAGGTTACAATGAGCAGTTCTTC. It encodes CASKRDLGYNEQFF.

The V call is TRBV19, the J call TRBJ1-2, with TRBD1 identical over 7 bases. CDR3 size: 16 residues. V shed 0 bases, J shed 6 bases, and the junction held 10 bases outside the gene matches. Looked up from germline, CDR1 is LNHDA and CDR2 is SQIVND (reference sequence). CDR3 residues: CASSIDSGRGEDGYTF. CDR3 sequence (DNA): TGTGCCAGTAGTATAGATTCCGGCAGGGGGGAAGATGGCTACACCTTC.

The CDR3 DNA is TGTGCCAGCAGCTACGGGACAGGGAACTACAATGAGCAGTTCTTC. Its protein product is CASSYGTGNYNEQFF. The chain couples TRBV5-4 to TRBJ2-1; 9 positions agree with TRBD1. Germline CDR1 SGHNT, CDR2 YYREEE (reference sequence). The CDR3 consists of 15 residues. The ends lost 3 bases at V and 3 bases at J; junction bases unmatched: 4.

V gene TRBV12-3 or TRBV12-4 combines with J gene TRBJ1-2; 7 bases fit TRBD1. The CDR3 length is 13 residues. J lost 6 bases, V lost 6 bases, and 7 bases had no gene match. The CDR3 loop is CASSPKTGNGYTF. In DNA, the CDR3 is TGTGCCAGCAGCCCTAAGACAGGGAATGGCTACACCTTC.

The chain has TRBV30 and TRBJ1-2; unclear D gene. Trimming took 3 bases from V and 0 from J, leaving 8 bases between them. The CDR3 consists of 13 residues. Germline V gene data show CDR1 as GTSNPN and CDR2 as SVGIG (reference sequence). The CDR3 bases are TGTGCCTGGAGGCGGAGTCCTAACTATGGCTACACCTTC. Its protein product is CAWRRSPNYGYTF.

This sequence joins TRBV19 and TRBJ1-3; 7 nucleotides match TRBD1. The CDR3 has 16 amino acids. The germline V gene has CDR1 LNHDA and CDR2 SQIVND (reference sequence). V gave up 4 bases and J gave up 0 bases; unmatched junction bases: 6. The CDR3: CASSNYGTASGNTIYF. The CDR3 DNA reads as TGTGCCAGTAGTAACTACGGGACAGCCTCTGGAAACACCATATATTTT.